The following is a TCR beta chain sequence with its context. Its cognate antigen is unknown. This sample was taken from a study of T cells after yellow fever vaccination. It was through 5'RACE template switching that TCR cDNA was made, with a universal primer site and UMIs added. TCRdb ran MiXCR on the 5' RACE reads and lists one entry per CDR3 protein. The sample carries about 340,000 distinct CDR3 sequences, around 4.1% recorded once. The CDR3 length is 14 residues. From germline, CDR1 is DFQATT and CDR2 SNEGSKA (reference sequence). V dropped 1 base and J dropped 2 bases, with 10 bases sitting between them. Findings of the study overall: A small proportion of clonotypes was detected in both the CD4 and CD8 compartments.

The chain combines TRBV20-1 with TRBJ2-3; the D gene is possibly TRBD2 (6 bases). The specimen comprised PBMCs, sampled 5 days after the yellow fever booster vaccination. The clonotype was recovered from a man between 18 and 29 years old who received the YFV17D yellow fever vaccine. Written as DNA, the CDR3 is TGCAGTGCTAGAGTGGCGGGATTCACAGATACGCAGTATTTT. Its translation is CSARVAGFTDTQYF.